This T cell receptor (beta chain) was sequenced in a study of tumor-infiltrating lymphocytes in primary liver carcinoma. As for the study in general: Yields of productive TCRbeta reads ranged from roughly 3.5 to 7.13 million per sample and were similar across tissue types.

The tissue used was unsorted bulk material of about 19-33 mg. RNA and DNA were co-extracted from it with the AllPrep DNA/RNA mini kit. The authors sampled five separate regions per tumor. In every tumor sample, viable tumor cells made up over 90%. Findings and caveats of the study: Top-250-clone fractions were significantly higher in tumors than in blood (p = 0.039).

A constant-region primer served to make TCR beta cDNA from roughly 540 ng total RNA. Each TCR beta library was derived from three nested multiplex PCR rounds that employed slightly modified ARM-PCR. Researchers ran the first two PCR rounds for approximately 10 cycles each with TRBV1-TRBV30 forward primers and a C-beta reverse primer. Each CDR3 protein gets one entry after TCRdb re-called the multiplex PCR reads with MiXCR. The data contain 25,000 to 35,000 distinct CDR3 sequences, around 78% of them singletons. As to this clonotype: As yet, its antigen is unknown. The conserved phenylalanine or tryptophan is not found at the CDR3 terminus, so this likely reflects a read error. Because the CDR3's place on the DNA is in doubt, the DNA is left out and the CDR3 is given as listed by TCRdb.

CDR1 LGHNA and CDR2 YSLEER come from the germline V gene. Inclusive of both ends, the CDR3 amounts to 14 amino acids. The specimen sequenced was liver tumor tissue from sampling region 5. Indicated subset: tumor region T5, tumor centre. The receptor comes from a man aged 40-49 years with primary liver carcinoma and hepatitis B virus infection. The chain carries TRBV4-3 and TRBJ2-7. The CDR3 is CASSQESSTYEQYL.